The 28 T cell receptor beta chains below come from one sample, sequenced in a study of T cell repertoires in cytomegalovirus infection. TCRdb ran MiXCR on the reads and lists one entry per CDR3 protein. The profile shows some 100,000 distinct CDR3 sequences, about 22% of them singletons. Sequencing was carried out using CD8+ T cells from PBMCs. Source of these receptors: a human donor in good health (CMV status not recorded). Some clones in this sample may be carry-over from other donors' samples.

The chain links TRBV28 to TRBJ1-1; TRBD1 matches 8 bases. Germline CDR1 reads MDHEN; CDR2 reads SYDVKM. The CDR3 is 15 amino acids. Trimming took 9 bases from V and 1 from J; bases not matched to a gene: 10. The CDR3 DNA is TGTGCCAGTCAATTACAGGGGGTGAGGAACACTGAAGCTTTCTTT. Translated, it gives CASQLQGVRNTEAFF.

The chain recombines TRBV2 with TRBJ2-7; 7 nucleotides line up with TRBD1. Germline lookup yields CDR1 SNHLY and CDR2 FYNNEI. Unmatched junction bases numbered 14, after V lost 7 bases and J lost 2 bases. CDR3 length: 16 residues. The DNA for the CDR3 is TGTGCCAGCACCGAAGGGCCCCGGGACAGACCCTACGAGCAGTACTTC. Its translation: CASTEGPRDRPYEQYF.

This rearrangement joins TRBV6-2 or TRBV6-3 to TRBJ2-1; D may correspond to TRBD1 or TRBD2 (6 bases each). The CDR3 has 18 residues. Germline assignment: CDR1 MNHEY and CDR2 SVGEGT. Trimming stripped 4 bases from V and 8 bases from J, with 27 bases between. The CDR3 region has the DNA TGTGCCAGCAGTTCCCCCGGGGGCGGGGATGCCTTTTGGGATGAGCAGTTCTTC. It codes for CASSSPGGGDAFWDEQFF.

CDR3 DNA sequence: TGTGCCAGCAGTGAACCACAGGGAGCCGGGGCCAACGTCCTGACTTTC. This encodes CASSEPQGAGANVLTF. The chain links TRBV25-1 to TRBJ2-6, with D possibly TRBD1 on 6 matching bases. V lost 2 bases and J lost 4, with 12 bases in between. Germline CDR1 reads MGHDK; CDR2 reads SYGVNS. This CDR3 region has 16 residues. The full variable domain, in which reference TRBV25-1 and TRBJ2-6 provide the parts outside the CDR3, is EADIYQTPRYLVIGTGKKITLECSQTMGHDKMYWYQQDPGMELHLIHYSYGVNSTEKGDLSSESTVSRIRTEHFPLTLESARPSHTSQYLCASSEPQGAGANVLTFGAGSRLTVL.

A note on this clonotype: A read error may explain this, as a much larger clone is one base away. This chain joins TRBV7-6 and TRBJ2-3, with TRBD2 matching over 10 bases. Germline CDR1 SGHVS, CDR2 FNYEAQ. CDR3 length: 15 residues. The CDR3 here is CAGSPPRAGGDTQYF. The CDR3 coding sequence is TGTGCCGGCAGCCCCCCCCGAGCGGGAGGGGATACGCAGTATTTT. The full variable domain, completed using reference TRBV7-6 and TRBJ2-3, is GAGVSQSPRYKVTKRGQDVALRCDPISGHVSLYWYRQALGQGPEFLTYFNYEAQQDKSGLPNDRFSAERPEGSISTLTIQRTEQRDSAMYRCAGSPPRAGGDTQYFGPGTRLTVL.

The genes are TRBV6-1 and TRBJ2-1; the match to TRBD2 covers 14 bases. Trimming took 4 bases from V and 9 from J; bases not matched to a gene: 8. There are 16 residues in the CDR3. The germline gives CDR1 MNHNS, CDR2 SASEGT. The CDR3 sequence: CASSGWGLAGASEQFF. The CDR3 DNA reads as TGTGCCAGCAGTGGATGGGGACTAGCGGGAGCATCTGAGCAGTTCTTC.

The table lists this clonotype with a few counts. The chain joins TRBV28 to TRBJ1-1, with D perhaps matching TRBD1 (6 bases). The CDR3 runs to 13 residues. Looked up from germline, CDR1 is MDHEN and CDR2 is SYDVKM. V was cut by 7 bases and J by 4 bases, with 13 bases left in between. The chain's CDR3 is CASNRGGGTEAFF. DNA of the CDR3: TGTGCCAGCAATAGAGGGGGGGGCACTGAAGCTTTCTTT. The complete variable domain, with remaining parts taken from reference TRBV28 and TRBJ1-1, reads DVKVTQSSRYLVKRTGEKVFLECVQDMDHENMFWYRQDPGLGLRLIYFSYDVKMKEKGDIPEGYSVSREKKERFSLILESASTNQTSMYLCASNRGGGTEAFFGQGTRLTVV.

The chain uses TRBV6-1 and TRBJ1-2; D possibly corresponds to TRBD1 (5 bases). Germline CDR1 is MNHNS and CDR2 is SASEGT. This CDR3 region has 13 residues. V was cut by 1 base and J by 2 bases, with 5 bases left in between. The CDR3 DNA reads as TGTGCCAGCAGTGAAGGACAGAACTATGGCTACACCTTC. Its protein product is CASSEGQNYGYTF.

The chain carries TRBV7-6 and TRBJ1-2; no clear D gene. The CDR3 contains 16 residues. Germline V gives CDR1 SGHVS, CDR2 FNYEAQ. V was clipped by 5 bases and J by 0 bases, with 16 bases between them. CDR3 DNA: TGTGCCAGCAGCCCTAGTCGGGCAGGCTCTAACTATGGCTACACCTTC. Its translation is CASSPSRAGSNYGYTF.

V gene TRBV29-1 combines with J gene TRBJ2-3; the D gene is possibly TRBD2 (6 bases). The CDR3 is made up of 10 amino acids. Germline V gene sequence: CDR1 SQVTM, CDR2 ANQGSEA. V lost 6 bases and J lost 5, with 6 bases in between. CDR3 nucleotides: TGCAGCGTGGGGGGAGATACGCAGTATTTT. This gives the protein CSVGGDTQYF.

This clonotype was counted between two and nine times. The chain is built from TRBV5-1 and TRBJ2-1; 10 bases are shared with TRBD2. The germline CDR1 and CDR2 sequences are SGHRS and YFSETQ. V lost 5 bases, J lost 2 bases, and 7 bases stayed unmatched. There are 16 residues in the CDR3. For the CDR3, the DNA is TGCGCCAGCAGTGATACCGGGACTAGCGCCTACAATGAGCAGTTCTTC. It translates to CASSDTGTSAYNEQFF.

This clonotype has a handful of counts. This chain connects TRBV6-2 or TRBV6-3 to TRBJ1-3; 10 positions agree with TRBD1. This CDR3 comprises 17 residues. Germline lookup yields CDR1 MNHEY and CDR2 SVGEGT. V lost 7 bases, J lost 0 bases, and 9 bases stayed unmatched. CDR3 nucleotides: TGTGCCAGCAACAGTCCGGGACAGGGGAACTCTGGAAACACCATATATTTT. As protein: CASNSPGQGNSGNTIYF.

This clonotype has a handful of counts. The chain links TRBV4-1 to TRBJ1-1, with 8 bases lining up with TRBD1. Germline CDR1 and CDR2: MGHRA and YSYEKL. The V segment lost 4 bases and the J segment 5 bases; nucleotides outside the gene matches: 9. This CDR3 spans 15 amino acids. CDR3 DNA: TGCGCCAGCAGCCGAGAGGGACAGGCAGAGACTGAAGCTTTCTTT. This codes for CASSREGQAETEAFF.

The chain couples TRBV27 to TRBJ2-3; TRBD2 aligns across 8 bases. There are 15 residues in the CDR3. Trimming removed 5 bases from V and 8 bases from J; junction bases left unmatched: 12. Germline CDR1 MNHEY, CDR2 SMNVEV (reference sequence). The CDR3 loop is CASSVPGAGVGTQYF. DNA of the CDR3: TGTGCCAGCAGTGTCCCGGGAGCGGGGGTGGGTACGCAGTATTTT.

This chain uses TRBV27 with TRBJ2-3; tentatively, D is TRBD2 (6 bases). This CDR3 has 12 residues. The germline V gene has CDR1 MNHEY and CDR2 SMNVEV (reference sequence). The V and J ends lost 8 bases and 8 bases respectively, with 14 bases between them. CDR3 nucleotide sequence: TGTGCCAGCGGGGGGATTACCGTTACGCAGTATTTT. Encoded protein: CASGGITVTQYF.

This clonotype was seen only a few times. The V and J genes are TRBV7-9 and TRBJ2-7, with 7 positions matching TRBD1. This CDR3 region has 17 residues. CDR1 and CDR2 (germline): SEHNR, FQNEAQ (reference sequence). V lost 0 bases and J lost 0; bases outside the gene matches: 8. CDR3 sequence: CASSLADRLRSSYEQYF. CDR3 coding DNA: TGTGCCAGCAGCTTAGCGGACAGGCTAAGGAGCTCCTACGAGCAGTACTTC. The full variable domain, rest sourced from reference TRBV7-9 and TRBJ2-7, is DTGVSQNPRHKITKRGQNVTFRCDPISEHNRLYWYRQTLGQGPEFLTYFQNEAQLEKSRLLSDRFSAERPKGSFSTLEIQRTEQGDSAMYLCASSLADRLRSSYEQYFGPGTRLTVT.

CDR3 residues: CASSPSLSRNTGELFF. CDR3 bases: TGTGCCAGCAGTCCTTCGCTCTCAAGGAACACCGGGGAGCTGTTTTTT. The V and J genes are TRBV2 and TRBJ2-2; D remains unclear. Germline assignment: CDR1 SNHLY and CDR2 FYNNEI. The CDR3 has 16 residues. V was shortened by 5 bases and J by 1 base, with 14 bases between the two germline ends.

Regarding this clonotype: A much larger clone is a single base away; this may be a read error. The V call is TRBV7-9, the J call TRBJ2-3; tentatively, D is TRBD1 (6 bases). The CDR3 is made up of 18 amino acids. Germline CDR1 is SEHNR and CDR2 is FQNEAQ (reference sequence). The CDR3 DNA follows: TGTGCCAGCAGCCCGACGACCAGGTTGGGGGAAAGGACAGATAAGCAGTATTTT. Its translation: CASSPTTRLGERTDKQYF.

This clonotype has at least ten counts. This chain uses TRBV7-6 with TRBJ2-3, with D uncertain. Per the germline V gene, CDR1 is SGHVS and CDR2 is FNYEAQ. Between the trimmed V and J ends, which lost 0 bases and 3 bases, there was a span of 19 bases. This CDR3 contains 18 residues. The CDR3 DNA follows: TGTGCCAGCAGCTTAGCACCGGCCGTCCTTTCCTCTACAGATACGCAGTATTTT. Encoded protein: CASSLAPAVLSSTDTQYF.

This chain joins TRBV4-3 and TRBJ1-1, with unresolved D. The CDR3 has 14 amino acids. Germline assignment: CDR1 LGHNA and CDR2 YSLEER. Between the trimmed V and J ends, which lost 3 bases and 0 bases, there was a span of 8 bases. In DNA, the CDR3 is TGCGCCAGCAGCCAGGGCGGCATGAACACTGAAGCTTTCTTT. Residues: CASSQGGMNTEAFF.

This chain joins TRBV7-8 and TRBJ2-2; perhaps TRBD2 as D (5 bases). V was cut by 3 bases and J by 2 bases, with 10 bases left in between. CDR1 is SGHVS and CDR2 is FQNEAQ in the germline V gene. The CDR3 spans 15 residues. The CDR3 protein is CASSFMGSNTGELFF. In DNA, the CDR3 is TGTGCCAGCAGCTTTATGGGGAGCAACACCGGGGAGCTGTTTTTT.

This sequence joins TRBV4-2 and TRBJ2-2, with D uncertain. The germline CDR1 and CDR2 sequences are LGHNA and YNFKEQ. This CDR3 has 14 amino acids. V dropped 3 bases and J dropped 3 bases, with 8 bases sitting between them. In DNA form, the CDR3 reads TGTGCCAGCAGCCAGCTCGGTGACACCGGGGAGCTGTTTTTT. As protein: CASSQLGDTGELFF.

This clonotype was counted at least ten times. The rearrangement uses TRBV7-2 and TRBJ1-2, with TRBD1 identical over 7 bases. The CDR3 has 13 amino acids. CDR1 and CDR2 (germline): SGHTA, FQGNSA. With V trimmed by 5 bases and J by 4 bases, 4 bases remained unmatched. The CDR3 DNA follows: TGTGCCAGCAGCCCGGGACAGCTCTATGGCTACACCTTC. As protein: CASSPGQLYGYTF.

This clonotype has a count of ten or more. The chain recombines TRBV7-2 with TRBJ2-7; 7 bases are shared with TRBD1. Germline CDR1 is SGHTA and CDR2 is FQGNSA. Trimming cost V 4 bases and J 0 bases; bases outside gene matches: 12. This CDR3 has 17 amino acids. The CDR3 nucleotides are TGTGCCAGCAGCTACGCCGTCGGGCAGGGGGTCTCCTACGAGCAGTACTTC. Residues: CASSYAVGQGVSYEQYF.

This clonotype was counted between two and nine times. The CDR3 DNA reads TGTGCCAGCAGTTACTCCGGGACAGACACTGAAGCTTTCTTT. Its protein is CASSYSGTDTEAFF. The genes are TRBV6-6 and TRBJ1-1; 7 positions agree with TRBD1. J gave up 3 bases and V 0 bases, and 1 base lay outside the gene matches. Germline CDR1 and CDR2: MNHNY and SVGAGI (reference sequence). The CDR3 has 14 amino acids.

This clonotype showed up just once. This chain connects TRBV4-3 to TRBJ1-1; the D is unclear. The ends were cut back, 0 bases at V and 7 bases at J, with 12 bases in the middle. Germline V lookup: CDR1 LGHNA, CDR2 YSLEER. The CDR3 length is 14 residues. CDR3 in DNA: TGCGCCAGCAGCCAAGATCGGGCGGCCGATGAAGCTTTCTTT. Amino acid sequence: CASSQDRAADEAFF.

This clonotype was counted only a few times. This chain links TRBV29-1 with TRBJ2-2; D is unclear. Between the trimmed V and J ends, which lost 6 bases and 0 bases, there was a span of 8 bases. The germline V gene has CDR1 SQVTM and CDR2 ANQGSEA. The CDR3 runs 13 residues. CDR3 nucleotides: TGCAGCGTGGACGGGTCGAACACCGGGGAGCTGTTTTTT. The encoded protein is CSVDGSNTGELFF.

This chain connects TRBV7-9 to TRBJ2-1; no definite D call. The V gene lost 5 bases and the J gene lost 7 bases, with 12 bases spanning the gap. The germline V gene has CDR1 SEHNR and CDR2 FQNEAQ (reference sequence). This CDR3 has 13 residues. The CDR3 sequence is CASSTSIGNEQFF. The CDR3 nucleotides read TGTGCCAGCAGCACGTCCATTGGGAATGAGCAGTTCTTC.